This TCR beta chain was found in a study of identical twins. Concerning this clonotype: Its target is unknown.

Through template switching, a universal primer site was introduced, and the cDNA contained unique molecular identifiers. TCRdb passed the 5' RACE reads through MiXCR, listing each CDR3 protein once. Here the sample spans 400,000 to 500,000 distinct CDR3 sequences, roughly 18% being singletons. Per germline, CDR1 SGHRS and CDR2 YFSETQ. J was trimmed by 5 bases and V by 3 bases; bases with no gene match: 4. The CDR3 has 15 amino acids. Study results and caveats: Insertion counts were lower in abundant cord blood beta clonotypes, a trend that memory repertoires did not show. Twins' excess sharing was less marked for out-of-frame beta sequences.

All donors were healthy, and all were Caucasian. This rearrangement joins TRBV5-1 to TRBJ2-1; 11 bases are a match to TRBD2. The sequence derives from a man over 45 in good health. The specimen was naive T cells sorted from blood. CDR3 amino acids: CASSSSGGLNNEQFF. CDR3 bases: TGCGCCAGCAGCTCTAGCGGGGGGCTTAACAATGAGCAGTTCTTC.